The 14 T cell receptor beta chains reported below all come from one sample, sequenced in a study of blood T cells in healthy people across ages. For the second PCR, which ran for roughly 6 to 12 cycles, a sample-barcoded 5' primer and a J-beta primer mix were used. TCRdb processed the 5' RACE reads anew with MiXCR; each CDR3 protein has one entry. In the table there are 450,000 to 650,000 distinct CDR3 sequences, 24% of which are singletons. The sample also formed part of further work on T cells of mothers and their children.

The sequenced material came from blood. The receptor set was obtained from a boy between 5 and 17 years old in good health.

This sequence joins TRBV11-2 and TRBJ1-4; D may be TRBD1 (5 bases). CDR3 length: 15 residues. CDR1 and CDR2 from the germline V gene are SGHAT and FQNNGV. V lost 4 bases and J 8 bases, leaving 17 bases between the germline ends. CDR3 DNA: TGTGCCAGCAGCTCTATGGGGGGGACCGTGGAAAAACTGTTTTTT. It is translated as CASSSMGGTVEKLFF.

The chain joins TRBV5-1 to TRBJ2-2, with TRBD2 identical over 8 bases. V dropped 5 bases and J dropped 3; count of bases not matched to a gene: 6. Germline loops: CDR1 SGHRS, CDR2 YFSETQ. The CDR3 is 15 amino acids. The CDR3 region has the DNA TGCGCCAGCAGGCGGGAGGTCTCTTACACCGGGGAGCTGTTTTTT. Residues: CASRREVSYTGELFF.

This clonotype has only a few counts. The chain uses TRBV5-1 and TRBJ1-3; 7 bases fit TRBD1. V was clipped by 4 bases and J by 4 bases; unmatched bases: 5. The CDR3 spans 14 residues. Germline V gene lookup returns CDR1 SGHRS and CDR2 YFSETQ. CDR3 amino acids: CASSMGQLGNTIYF. CDR3 nucleotide sequence: TGCGCCAGCAGCATGGGACAGTTGGGAAACACCATATATTTT.

The sample holds a few counts of this clonotype. J is TRBJ2-1 and V is TRBV20-1; a possible D gene is TRBD2 (6 bases). Between the trimmed V and J ends, which lost 0 bases and 3 bases, there was a span of 18 bases. The CDR3 length is 17 residues. Germline CDR1 is DFQATT and CDR2 is SNEGSKA (reference sequence). The CDR3 bases are TGCAGTGCTAGAGAGGCTGCGCGGGGAAAATTCTACAATGAGCAGTTCTTC. This sequence encodes CSAREAARGKFYNEQFF.

This clonotype was detected a few times. This chain uses TRBV19 with TRBJ2-3, with D perhaps assigned TRBD1 or TRBD2 (5 bases each). CDR3 length: 14 amino acids. From germline, CDR1 is LNHDA and CDR2 SQIVND (reference sequence). With 5 bases removed from V and 0 bases from J, the gap between germline ends came to 9 bases. The CDR3 protein is CASSWDLSTDTQYF. The CDR3 coding sequence is TGTGCCAGTAGTTGGGACCTAAGCACAGATACGCAGTATTTT.

There are a few counts of this clonotype. DNA of the CDR3: TGCGCCAGCAGCCTAGCGGGAGGGCTTGGCGAGCAGTACTTC. Protein sequence: CASSLAGGLGEQYF. This chain links TRBV5-1 with TRBJ2-7; 12 nucleotides match TRBD2. The germline CDR1 and CDR2 sequences are SGHRS and YFSETQ. The J segment lost 6 bases and the V segment lost 4 bases, leaving 5 bases of the junction unmatched. This CDR3 comprises 14 residues.

This chain connects TRBV5-4 to TRBJ2-3; no clear D gene. The germline CDR1 and CDR2 sequences are SGHNT and YYREEE (reference sequence). The V gene lost 2 bases and the J gene lost 0 bases, with 10 bases spanning the gap. This CDR3 has 15 amino acids. CDR3 bases: TGTGCCAGCAGCTTCGCTACATTAAGCACAGATACGCAGTATTTT. Its translation: CASSFATLSTDTQYF.

V and J are TRBV7-9 and TRBJ2-1; 12 bases align to TRBD2. The length of the CDR3 is 16 residues. The J segment lost 5 bases and the V segment lost 5 bases, leaving 7 bases of the junction unmatched. CDR1 and CDR2 from the germline V gene are SEHNR and FQNEAQ (reference sequence). CDR3 protein: CASSPTSGGQNNEQFF. The CDR3 coding sequence is TGTGCCAGCAGCCCGACTAGCGGGGGACAAAACAATGAGCAGTTCTTC.

In its sample, this clonotype was seen a few times. This chain joins TRBV7-9 and TRBJ2-3, with TRBD1 matching over 9 bases. The trim removed 5 bases at V and 4 bases at J, leaving 10 bases unmatched. Germline lookup yields CDR1 SEHNR and CDR2 FQNEAQ (reference sequence). The CDR3 spans 16 residues. The CDR3 region has the DNA TGTGCCAGCAGCGGCCCCCGGGACAGGGCCGCAGATACGCAGTATTTT. Its translation is CASSGPRDRAADTQYF.

A few counts support this clonotype. The rearrangement joins TRBV4-3 to TRBJ1-5, with a possible D match to TRBD1 (5 bases). Looked up from germline, CDR1 is LGHNA and CDR2 is YSLEER. Trimming cost V 0 bases and J 5 bases, with 11 bases left between them. The CDR3 has 15 residues. The CDR3 sequence: CASSQDNSGDQPQHF. The CDR3 DNA sequence: TGCGCCAGCAGCCAAGATAATTCGGGGGATCAGCCCCAGCATTTT.

This clonotype was detected only a few times. The V and J genes are TRBV20-1 and TRBJ2-7; D uncertain. Germline lookup yields CDR1 DFQATT and CDR2 SNEGSKA (reference sequence). V was pared by 1 base and J by 1 base, with 5 bases between. The CDR3 is made up of 12 amino acids. In nucleotides, the CDR3 is TGCAGTGCTAGAGGTACTTCCTACGAGCAGTACTTC. It translates to CSARGTSYEQYF.

This clonotype was counted a few times. The chain carries TRBV7-9 and TRBJ2-2; weak D call: TRBD2 (6 bases). V dropped 6 bases and J dropped 0 bases, with 17 bases sitting between them. The CDR3 consists of 17 residues. Germline V gene lookup returns CDR1 SEHNR and CDR2 FQNEAQ (reference sequence). The CDR3 nucleotides are TGTGCCAGCAGACCCCGGGAGCGGGCCTCGAACACCGGGGAGCTGTTTTTT. Its translation: CASRPRERASNTGELFF.

The chain is built from TRBV4-3 and TRBJ2-2; D is ambiguous. Trimming removed 0 bases at V and 4 bases at J, with 15 bases between. The germline gives CDR1 LGHNA, CDR2 YSLEER. This CDR3 spans 17 amino acids. CDR3 coding DNA: TGCGCCAGCAGCCAAGAGACCCCGCAGCTGAGCACCGGGGAGCTGTTTTTT. This gives the protein CASSQETPQLSTGELFF.

The V gene is TRBV24-1, the J gene TRBJ2-1; TRBD2 matches at 11 bases. The CDR3 spans 17 residues. The V gene end was trimmed by 3 bases and the J gene end by 2 bases; junction bases not matched to a gene: 5. Per the germline V gene, CDR1 is KGHDR and CDR2 is SFDVKD. Here the CDR3 reads CATSDPSGGTPYNEQFF. The DNA of the CDR3 is TGTGCCACCAGTGATCCTAGCGGGGGGACCCCCTACAATGAGCAGTTCTTC.